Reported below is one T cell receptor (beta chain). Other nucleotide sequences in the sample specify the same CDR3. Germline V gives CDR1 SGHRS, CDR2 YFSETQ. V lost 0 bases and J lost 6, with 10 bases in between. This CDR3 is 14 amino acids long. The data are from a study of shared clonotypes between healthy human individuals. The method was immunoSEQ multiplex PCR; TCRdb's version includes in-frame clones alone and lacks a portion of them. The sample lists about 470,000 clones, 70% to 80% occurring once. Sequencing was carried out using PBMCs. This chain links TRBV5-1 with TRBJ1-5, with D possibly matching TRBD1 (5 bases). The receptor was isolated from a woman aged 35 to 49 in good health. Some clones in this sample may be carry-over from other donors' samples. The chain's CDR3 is CASSLGQGTQPQHF. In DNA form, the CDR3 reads TGCGCCAGCAGCTTGGGGCAGGGAACTCAGCCCCAGCATTTT. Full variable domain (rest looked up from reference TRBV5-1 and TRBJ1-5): KAGVTQTPRYLIKTRGQQVTLSCSPISGHRSVSWYQQTPGQGLQFLFEYFSETQRNKGNFPGRFSGRQFSNSRSEMNVSTLELGDSALYLCASSLGQGTQPQHFGDGTRLSIL.